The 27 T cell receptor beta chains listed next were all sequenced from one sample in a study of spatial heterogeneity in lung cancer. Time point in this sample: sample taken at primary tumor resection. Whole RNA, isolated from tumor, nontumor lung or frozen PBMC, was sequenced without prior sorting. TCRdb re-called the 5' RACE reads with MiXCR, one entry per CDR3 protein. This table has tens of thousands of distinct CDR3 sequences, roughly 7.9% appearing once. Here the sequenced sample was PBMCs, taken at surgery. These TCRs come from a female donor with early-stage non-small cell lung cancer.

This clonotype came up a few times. CDR3 nucleotides: TGTGCCAGCAGTACGGAATCGCACACTGAAGCTTTCTTT. It is translated as CASSTESHTEAFF. The chain recombines TRBV27 with TRBJ1-1; D is unclear. Trimming cost V 5 bases and J 3 bases, with 10 bases left between them. CDR3 length equals 13 residues. Germline V CDR1 and CDR2: MNHEY, SMNVEV (reference sequence).

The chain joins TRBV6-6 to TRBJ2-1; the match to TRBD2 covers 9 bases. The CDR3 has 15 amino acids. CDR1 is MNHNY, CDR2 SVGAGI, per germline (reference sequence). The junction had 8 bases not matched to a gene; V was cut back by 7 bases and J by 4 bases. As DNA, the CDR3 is TGTGCCAGCAACCCGCTCGCGGGGGGGTACAATGAGCAGTTCTTC. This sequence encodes CASNPLAGGYNEQFF.

The CDR3 coding sequence is TGTGCCATCAGTGACCCTGGGGTAGCGGCTTCAGGGGATACGCAGTATTTT. This gives the protein CAISDPGVAASGDTQYF. The V and J genes are TRBV10-3 and TRBJ2-3, with D possibly TRBD2 on 6 matching bases. CDR3 length: 17 residues. The ends were cut back, 3 bases at V and 6 bases at J, with 22 bases in the middle. CDR1 is ENHRY, CDR2 SYGVKD, per germline.

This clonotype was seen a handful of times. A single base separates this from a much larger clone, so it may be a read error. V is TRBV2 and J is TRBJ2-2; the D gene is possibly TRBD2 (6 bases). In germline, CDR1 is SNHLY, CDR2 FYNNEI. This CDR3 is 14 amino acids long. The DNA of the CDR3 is TGTGTCAGCATGCGGAGGGGAGGCACCGGGGAGCTGTTTTTT. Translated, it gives CVSMRRGGTGELFF.

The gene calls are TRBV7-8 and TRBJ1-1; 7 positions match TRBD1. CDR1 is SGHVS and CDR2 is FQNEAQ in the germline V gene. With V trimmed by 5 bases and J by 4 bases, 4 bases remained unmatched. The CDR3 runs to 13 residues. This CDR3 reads CASSQTGATEAFF. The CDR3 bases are TGTGCCAGCAGCCAAACAGGGGCCACTGAAGCTTTCTTT.

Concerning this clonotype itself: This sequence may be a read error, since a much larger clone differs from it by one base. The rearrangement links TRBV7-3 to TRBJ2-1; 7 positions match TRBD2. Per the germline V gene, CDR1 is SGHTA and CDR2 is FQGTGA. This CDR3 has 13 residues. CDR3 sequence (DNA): TGTACCAGCAGCCAAGCGGGGTACAATGAGCAGTTCTTC. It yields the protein CTSSQAGYNEQFF.

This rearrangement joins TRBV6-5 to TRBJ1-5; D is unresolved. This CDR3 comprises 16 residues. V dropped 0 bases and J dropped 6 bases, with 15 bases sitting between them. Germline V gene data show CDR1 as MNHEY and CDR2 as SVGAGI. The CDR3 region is CASSYSYTPSGQPQHF. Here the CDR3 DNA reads TGTGCCAGCAGTTACTCATACACACCGAGCGGTCAGCCCCAGCATTTT.

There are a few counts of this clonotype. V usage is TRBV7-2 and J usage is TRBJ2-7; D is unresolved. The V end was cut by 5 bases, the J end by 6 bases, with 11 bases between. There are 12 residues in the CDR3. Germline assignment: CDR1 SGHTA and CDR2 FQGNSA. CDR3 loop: CASSHRDGEQYV. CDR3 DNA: TGTGCCAGCAGCCACAGAGACGGCGAGCAGTACGTC.

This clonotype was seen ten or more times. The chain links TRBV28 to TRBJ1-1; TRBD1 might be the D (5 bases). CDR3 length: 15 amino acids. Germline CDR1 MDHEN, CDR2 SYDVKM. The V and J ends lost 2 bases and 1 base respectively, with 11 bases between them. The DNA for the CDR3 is TGTGCCAGCAGTTTAGGGACTCAGGCGAACACTGAAGCTTTCTTT. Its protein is CASSLGTQANTEAFF.

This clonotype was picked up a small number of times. The CDR3 bases are TGTGCCAGCAGGGATCGGCCAGGGTACAATCAGCCCCAGCATTTT. Protein sequence: CASRDRPGYNQPQHF. This chain connects TRBV2 to TRBJ1-5, with a weak D call TRBD1 (5 bases). The CDR3 is made up of 15 amino acids. Trimming removed 6 bases at V and 3 bases at J, with 15 bases between. The germline V gene encodes CDR1 SNHLY and CDR2 FYNNEI.

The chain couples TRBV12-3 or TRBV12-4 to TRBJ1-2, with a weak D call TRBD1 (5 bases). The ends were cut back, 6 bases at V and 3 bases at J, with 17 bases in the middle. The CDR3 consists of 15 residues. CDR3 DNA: TGTGCCAGCAGCCCCATGGGGGGACGGTACTATGGCTACACCTTC. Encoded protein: CASSPMGGRYYGYTF.

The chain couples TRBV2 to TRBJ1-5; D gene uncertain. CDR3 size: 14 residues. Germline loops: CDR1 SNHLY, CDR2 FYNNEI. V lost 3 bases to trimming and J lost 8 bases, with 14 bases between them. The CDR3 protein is CASSDRGQAKPQHF. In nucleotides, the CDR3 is TGTGCCAGCAGTGATAGAGGGCAGGCGAAGCCCCAGCATTTT.

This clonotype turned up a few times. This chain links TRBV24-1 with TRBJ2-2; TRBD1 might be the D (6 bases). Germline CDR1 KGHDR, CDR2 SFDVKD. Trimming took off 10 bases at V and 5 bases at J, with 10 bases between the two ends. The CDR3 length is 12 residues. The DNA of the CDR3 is TGTGCCACTTTACAGGGTACCGGGGAGCTGTTTTTT. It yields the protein CATLQGTGELFF.

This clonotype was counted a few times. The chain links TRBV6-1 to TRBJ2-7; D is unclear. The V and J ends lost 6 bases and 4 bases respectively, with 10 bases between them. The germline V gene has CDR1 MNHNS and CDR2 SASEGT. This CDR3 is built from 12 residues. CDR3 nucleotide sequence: TGTGCCAGCAGCTTACAGCTTTACGAGCAGTACGTC. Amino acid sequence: CASSLQLYEQYV.

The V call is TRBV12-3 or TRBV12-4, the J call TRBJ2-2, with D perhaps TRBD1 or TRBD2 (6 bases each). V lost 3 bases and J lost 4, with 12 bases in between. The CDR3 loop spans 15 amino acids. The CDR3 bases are TGTGCCAGCAGTTTCGGAGGGGGAAGCACCGGGGAGCTGTTTTTT. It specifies CASSFGGGSTGELFF.

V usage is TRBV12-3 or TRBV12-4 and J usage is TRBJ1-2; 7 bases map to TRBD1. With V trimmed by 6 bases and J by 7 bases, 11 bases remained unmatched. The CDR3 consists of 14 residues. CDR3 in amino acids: CASSPTDRFLGYTF. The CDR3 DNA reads TGTGCCAGCAGCCCCACGGACAGGTTTCTTGGCTACACCTTC.

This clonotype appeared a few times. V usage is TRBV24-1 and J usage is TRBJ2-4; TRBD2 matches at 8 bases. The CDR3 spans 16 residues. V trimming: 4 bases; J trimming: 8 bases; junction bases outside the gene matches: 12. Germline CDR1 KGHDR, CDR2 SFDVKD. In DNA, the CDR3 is TGTGCCACCAGTGAGGAAGCCTCAAGCGGGAGTGACATTCAGTACTTC. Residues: CATSEEASSGSDIQYF.

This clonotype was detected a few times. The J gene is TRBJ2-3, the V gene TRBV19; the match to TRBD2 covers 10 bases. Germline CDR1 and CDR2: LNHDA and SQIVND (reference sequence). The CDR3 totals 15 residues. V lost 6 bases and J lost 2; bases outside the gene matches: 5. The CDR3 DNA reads TGTGCCAGTAGACTAGCGGGAAGGATCACAGATACGCAGTATTTT. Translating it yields CASRLAGRITDTQYF. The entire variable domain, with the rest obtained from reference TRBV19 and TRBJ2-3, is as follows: DGGITQSPKYLFRKEGQNVTLSCEQNLNHDAMYWYRQDPGQGLRLIYYSQIVNDFQKGDIAEGYSVSREKKESFPLTVTSAQKNPTAFYLCASRLAGRITDTQYFGPGTRLTVL.

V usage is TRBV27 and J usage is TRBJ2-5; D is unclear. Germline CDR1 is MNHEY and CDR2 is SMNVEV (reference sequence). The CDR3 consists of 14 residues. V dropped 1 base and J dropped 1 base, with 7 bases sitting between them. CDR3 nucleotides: TGTGCCAGCAGTTTATTAGGTGCCCAAGAGACCCAGTACTTC. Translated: CASSLLGAQETQYF.

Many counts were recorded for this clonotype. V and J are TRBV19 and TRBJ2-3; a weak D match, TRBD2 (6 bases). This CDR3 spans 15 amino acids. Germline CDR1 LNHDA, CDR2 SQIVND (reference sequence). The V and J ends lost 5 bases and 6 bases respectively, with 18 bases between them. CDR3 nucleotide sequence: TGTGCCAGTAGTCCTCCGACGGGACTGAGGGATACGCAGTATTTT. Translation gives CASSPPTGLRDTQYF.

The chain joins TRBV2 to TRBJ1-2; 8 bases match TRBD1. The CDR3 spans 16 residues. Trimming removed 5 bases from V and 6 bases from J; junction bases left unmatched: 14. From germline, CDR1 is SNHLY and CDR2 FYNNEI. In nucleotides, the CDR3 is TGTGCCAGCAGTCCCAGTGGACAGGGAATGGGAAATGGCTACACCTTC. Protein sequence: CASSPSGQGMGNGYTF.

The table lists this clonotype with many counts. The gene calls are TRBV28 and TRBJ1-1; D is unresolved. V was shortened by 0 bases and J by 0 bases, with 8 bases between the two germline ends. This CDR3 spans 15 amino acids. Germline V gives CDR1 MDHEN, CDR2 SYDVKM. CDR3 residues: CASSLWGKMNTEAFF. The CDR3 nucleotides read TGTGCCAGCAGTTTATGGGGGAAAATGAACACTGAAGCTTTCTTT. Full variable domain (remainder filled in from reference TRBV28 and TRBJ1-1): DVKVTQSSRYLVKRTGEKVFLECVQDMDHENMFWYRQDPGLGLRLIYFSYDVKMKEKGDIPEGYSVSREKKERFSLILESASTNQTSMYLCASSLWGKMNTEAFFGQGTRLTVV.

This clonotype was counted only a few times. CDR3 DNA: TGTGCCAGCAGCGACGGATTTGATACGCAGTATTTT. It yields the protein CASSDGFDTQYF. The gene calls are TRBV12-3 or TRBV12-4 and TRBJ2-3, with D unclear. The CDR3 is 12 residues long. Trimming left V 6 bases short and J 6 bases short, with 10 bases between.

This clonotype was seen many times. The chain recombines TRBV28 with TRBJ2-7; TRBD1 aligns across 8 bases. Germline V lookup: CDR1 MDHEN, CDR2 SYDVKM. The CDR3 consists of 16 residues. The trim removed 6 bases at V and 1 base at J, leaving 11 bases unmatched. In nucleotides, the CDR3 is TGTGCCAGCAGACCCGCCGGCAGGGGGCTTTCCTACGAGCAGTACGTC. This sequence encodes CASRPAGRGLSYEQYV.

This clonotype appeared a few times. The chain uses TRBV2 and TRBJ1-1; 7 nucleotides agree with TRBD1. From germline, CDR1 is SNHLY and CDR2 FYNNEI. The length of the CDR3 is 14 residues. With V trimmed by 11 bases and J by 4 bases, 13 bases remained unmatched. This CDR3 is CAHPRGVDGTEAFF. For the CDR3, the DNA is TGTGCCCACCCCAGGGGGGTTGATGGCACTGAAGCTTTCTTT.

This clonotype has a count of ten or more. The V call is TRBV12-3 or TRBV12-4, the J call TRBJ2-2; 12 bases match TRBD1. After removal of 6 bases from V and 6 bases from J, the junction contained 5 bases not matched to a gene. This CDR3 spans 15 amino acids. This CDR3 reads CASSIRDRGPGELFF. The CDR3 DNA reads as TGTGCCAGCAGCATTCGGGACAGGGGGCCCGGGGAGCTGTTTTTT.

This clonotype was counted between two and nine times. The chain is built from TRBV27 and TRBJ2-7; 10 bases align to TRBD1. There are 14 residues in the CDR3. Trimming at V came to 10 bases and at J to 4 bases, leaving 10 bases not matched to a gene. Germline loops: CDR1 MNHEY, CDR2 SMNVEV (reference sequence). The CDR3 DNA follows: TGTGCCACCGCCCCTAGGGACAGGGGATACGAGCAGTACTTC. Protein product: CATAPRDRGYEQYF.